Presented here are 24 T cell receptor beta chains from one specimen sequenced in a study of response to subunit inactivated influenza vaccine. TCRdb fed the RT-PCR reads into MiXCR, producing one record per CDR3 protein. Of a few hundred thousand distinct CDR3 sequences listed, approximately 14% were seen once; the top ten hold 11%. Here the sequenced sample was PBMCs from blood, taken roughly 13 days after vaccination. The receptors were sampled from a man in his fifties or sixties who received an inactivated influenza vaccine.

This clonotype appeared a few times. V is TRBV10-3 and J is TRBJ2-5; D assignment may be TRBD1 or TRBD2 (5 bases each). With 6 bases removed from V and 6 bases from J, the gap between germline ends came to 14 bases. Per the germline V gene, CDR1 is ENHRY and CDR2 is SYGVKD. This CDR3 is built from 13 residues. CDR3: CAIREGTGQTQYF. The CDR3 nucleotides read TGTGCCATCAGAGAGGGCACGGGACAGACCCAGTACTTC.

This chain connects TRBV7-9 to TRBJ2-7; D is perhaps TRBD2 (5 bases). Germline lookup yields CDR1 SEHNR and CDR2 FQNEAQ (reference sequence). V dropped 1 base and J dropped 2 bases, with 15 bases sitting between them. The CDR3 length is 16 residues. In nucleotides, the CDR3 is TGTGCCAGCAGCTTAGTGAAAGCGGCCCAGCCCTACGAGCAGTACTTC. Its protein is CASSLVKAAQPYEQYF.

This clonotype occurred a few times. V usage is TRBV12-3 or TRBV12-4 and J usage is TRBJ2-1, with TRBD2 identical over 7 bases. This CDR3 region has 13 residues. The J segment lost 7 bases and the V segment lost 8 bases, leaving 8 bases of the junction unmatched. In DNA form, the CDR3 reads TGTGCCAGCGGCGGGAGAGTAGTTAATGAGCAGTTCTTC. Translated: CASGGRVVNEQFF.

The V gene is TRBV10-3, the J gene TRBJ1-1; tentative D call: TRBD1 (6 bases). From germline, CDR1 is ENHRY and CDR2 SYGVKD. The CDR3 is made up of 15 amino acids. The V and J ends lost 0 bases and 7 bases respectively, with 15 bases between them. CDR3 coding DNA: TGTGCCATCAGTGAGTCGACCAGGGGCGCCTTTGAAGCTTTCTTT. Its protein is CAISESTRGAFEAFF.

The rearrangement joins TRBV4-3 to TRBJ2-7; 9 bases align to TRBD1. In germline, CDR1 is LGHNA, CDR2 YSLEER. The ends lost 2 bases at V and 3 bases at J; junction bases unmatched: 5. This CDR3 has 15 amino acids. Here the CDR3 reads CASSQTQGAYYEQYF. The CDR3 DNA follows: TGCGCCAGCAGCCAAACACAGGGGGCCTACTACGAGCAGTACTTC.

At least ten counts were recorded for this clonotype. The rearrangement uses TRBV6-1 and TRBJ2-1, with 13 nucleotides matching TRBD2. This CDR3 region has 17 residues. V lost 5 bases to trimming and J lost 1 base; unmatched junction nucleotides: 5. Germline CDR1 and CDR2: MNHNS and SASEGT. CDR3 protein: CASSPTSGRVSYNEQFF. CDR3 bases: TGTGCCAGCAGTCCAACTAGCGGGAGGGTTTCCTACAATGAGCAGTTCTTC.

V and J are TRBV4-3 and TRBJ2-5; TRBD1 is a possible D gene (6 bases). Germline CDR1 reads LGHNA; CDR2 reads YSLEER. Trimming stripped 0 bases from V and 7 bases from J, with 15 bases between. There are 15 residues in the CDR3. CDR3 nucleotides: TGCGCCAGCAGCCAAGATTATGGACAGAGGGGGACCCAGTACTTC. Translated, it gives CASSQDYGQRGTQYF.

This chain connects TRBV28 to TRBJ2-3; TRBD2 matches 11 bases. In germline, CDR1 is MDHEN, CDR2 SYDVKM. V gave up 4 bases and J gave up 4 bases; unmatched junction bases: 7. The CDR3 is 16 amino acids. The CDR3 is CASSSRSSGGPDTQYF. The CDR3 bases are TGTGCCAGCAGTTCCCGTTCTAGCGGGGGGCCAGATACGCAGTATTTT.

The chain links TRBV20-1 to TRBJ1-2, with D unresolved. This CDR3 contains 12 residues. Trimming took off 6 bases at V and 4 bases at J, with 12 bases between the two ends. Per germline, CDR1 DFQATT and CDR2 SNEGSKA (reference sequence). CDR3 loop: CSALPTAYGYTF. The CDR3 bases are TGCAGTGCCCTACCGACCGCCTATGGCTACACCTTC.

The chain recombines TRBV13 with TRBJ2-3; 8 positions agree with TRBD1. Germline CDR1 PRHDT, CDR2 FYEKMQ (reference sequence). This CDR3 is 16 amino acids long. J lost 0 bases, V lost 5 bases, and 7 bases had no gene match. DNA of the CDR3: TGTGCCAGCAGCGGAATCAGGGGGCCTAGCACAGATACGCAGTATTTT. It is translated as CASSGIRGPSTDTQYF.

The chain has TRBV5-1 and TRBJ1-4, with a possible D match to TRBD1 (5 bases). The V and J ends lost 0 bases and 4 bases respectively, with 13 bases between them. The CDR3 has 16 amino acids. Germline loops: CDR1 SGHRS, CDR2 YFSETQ. The CDR3 reads CASSLGGRGSNEKLFF. DNA of the CDR3: TGCGCCAGCAGCTTGGGAGGTCGGGGGAGTAATGAAAAACTGTTTTTT.

The genes are TRBV5-1 and TRBJ2-1; D may be TRBD1 (6 bases). Germline lookup yields CDR1 SGHRS and CDR2 YFSETQ. The CDR3 has 13 amino acids. Deletions cut 2 bases from V and 5 bases from J, with 8 bases between. The CDR3 region has the DNA TGCGCCAGCAGCTTTGGGACAAACAATGAGCAGTTCTTC. Translated: CASSFGTNNEQFF.

This clonotype was found a few times. The rearrangement joins TRBV20-1 to TRBJ2-1; 7 bases agree with TRBD2. This CDR3 contains 14 residues. Trimming at V came to 3 bases and at J to 8 bases, leaving 10 bases not matched to a gene. Germline V CDR1 and CDR2: DFQATT, SNEGSKA (reference sequence). The CDR3 reads CSASFGGSRDEQFF. The CDR3 nucleotides read TGCAGTGCTAGTTTTGGCGGGAGTCGGGATGAGCAGTTCTTC.

In this sample, this clonotype turned up once. The gene calls are TRBV4-1 and TRBJ2-5, with 12 nucleotides matching TRBD2. The last part of the DNA fits TRBJ2-1 better; the J call may be wrong. CDR3 length equals 16 residues. Germline assignment: CDR1 MGHRA and CDR2 YSYEKL. The CDR3: CASSRTSGGIQETQFF. The CDR3 bases are TGCGCCAGCAGCCGAACTAGCGGGGGGATTCAAGAGACCCAGTTCTTC.

This clonotype was counted between two and nine times. V is TRBV18 and J is TRBJ1-4; the match to TRBD1 covers 9 bases. The CDR3 contains 15 residues. CDR1 is KGHSH, CDR2 LQKENI, per germline. V gave up 4 bases and J gave up 5 bases; unmatched junction bases: 5. The CDR3 loop reads CASSRMGQGNEKLFF. The DNA for the CDR3 is TGTGCCAGCTCACGGATGGGACAGGGAAATGAAAAACTGTTTTTT. The variable domain in full, with the rest retrieved from reference TRBV18 and TRBJ1-4, is NAGVMQNPRHLVRRRGQEARLRCSPMKGHSHVYWYRQLPEEGLKFMVYLQKENIIDESGMPKERFSAEFPKEGPSILRIQQVVRGDSAAYFCASSRMGQGNEKLFFGSGTQLSVL.

This chain connects TRBV5-6 to TRBJ2-7, with TRBD1 identical over 7 bases. Germline values: CDR1 SGHDT, CDR2 YYEEEE. With 4 bases clipped from V and 6 bases from J, the junction kept 4 bases outside the gene matches. The CDR3 is 12 amino acids. DNA for the CDR3: TGTGCCAGCAGCGGGGGACAGAGCGAGCAGTACTTC. This encodes CASSGGQSEQYF. Together with reference TRBV5-6 and TRBJ2-7, the CDR3 gives the full variable domain: DAGVTQSPTHLIKTRGQQVTLRCSPKSGHDTVSWYQQALGQGPQFIFQYYEEEERQRGNFPDRFSGHQFPNYSSELNVNALLLGDSALYLCASSGGQSEQYFGPGTRLTVT.

The V and J genes are TRBV11-2 and TRBJ2-1; D is unclear. Germline values: CDR1 SGHAT, CDR2 FQNNGV. Trimming removed 1 base from V and 6 bases from J, with 7 bases in between. The CDR3 covers 13 residues. CDR3 protein: CASSLGFLNEQFF. The CDR3 nucleotides read TGTGCCAGCAGCTTAGGGTTCCTCAATGAGCAGTTCTTC.

At least ten counts were recorded for this clonotype. This rearrangement joins TRBV12-3 or TRBV12-4 to TRBJ2-5; 7 bases are shared with TRBD2. V was clipped by 2 bases and J by 3 bases; unmatched bases: 0. The CDR3 is made up of 13 amino acids. The CDR3 protein is CASSLSGEETQYF. The CDR3 bases are TGTGCCAGCAGTTTAAGCGGGGAAGAGACCCAGTACTTC.

The V gene is TRBV6-5, the J gene TRBJ2-7; a weak D match, TRBD1 (5 bases). V was cut by 0 bases and J by 1 base, with 13 bases left in between. Germline V lookup: CDR1 MNHEY, CDR2 SVGAGI. The CDR3 runs to 16 residues. The CDR3 coding sequence is TGTGCCAGCAGTTACTCGACAGCCCGGTTATCCTACGAGCAGTACTTC. It is translated as CASSYSTARLSYEQYF.

This clonotype was seen a few times. The chain uses TRBV27 and TRBJ1-5; no definite D call. This CDR3 region has 14 residues. Germline CDR1 and CDR2: MNHEY and SMNVEV (reference sequence). V was shortened by 2 bases and J by 3 bases, with 8 bases between the two germline ends. The CDR3 region has the DNA TGTGCCAGCAGTTTAGGGCCCTACAATCAGCCCCAGCATTTT. The encoded protein is CASSLGPYNQPQHF.

This chain links TRBV7-2 with TRBJ2-7; D may match TRBD1 or TRBD2 (5 bases each). Germline V gene lookup returns CDR1 SGHTA and CDR2 FQGNSA. The V end was cut by 5 bases, the J end by 2 bases, with 13 bases between. The CDR3 is made up of 14 amino acids. The CDR3 reads CASSQRDGTYEQYF. CDR3 DNA: TGTGCCAGCAGCCAAAGGGACGGAACCTACGAGCAGTACTTC.

The V and J genes are TRBV7-6 and TRBJ2-7; D could derive from TRBD1 or TRBD2 (5 bases each). This CDR3 has 14 residues. Germline CDR1 reads SGHVS; CDR2 reads FNYEAQ. Trimming shortened V by 3 bases and J by 2 bases, and 11 bases separated the two germline ends. The CDR3 coding sequence is TGTGCCAGCAGCTTGGGGGTAAATCCCTACGAGCAGTACTTC. Translation: CASSLGVNPYEQYF. Together with reference TRBV7-6 and TRBJ2-7, the CDR3 gives the full variable domain: GAGVSQSPRYKVTKRGQDVALRCDPISGHVSLYWYRQALGQGPEFLTYFNYEAQQDKSGLPNDRFSAERPEGSISTLTIQRTEQRDSAMYRCASSLGVNPYEQYFGPGTRLTVT.

V and J are TRBV3-1 and TRBJ1-1; D is possibly TRBD1 (5 bases). CDR1 and CDR2 from the germline V gene are LGHDT and YNNKEL (reference sequence). Between the trimmed V and J ends, which lost 7 bases and 5 bases, there was a span of 17 bases. This CDR3 contains 14 residues. CDR3 region: CASTAGLPGTEAFF. CDR3 nucleotides: TGTGCCAGCACCGCGGGACTTCCCGGAACTGAAGCTTTCTTT. The full variable domain, its missing parts supplied by reference TRBV3-1 and TRBJ1-1, is DTAVSQTPKYLVTQMGNDKSIKCEQNLGHDTMYWYKQDSKKFLKIMFSYNNKELIINETVPNRFSPKSPDKAHLNLHINSLELGDSAVYFCASTAGLPGTEAFFGQGTRLTVV.

This clonotype has just a few counts. The CDR3 DNA is TGCGCCAGCCGCGTACTAGCGGGGGGGCAAGATACGCAGTATTTT. Translation gives CASRVLAGGQDTQYF. This chain connects TRBV5-1 to TRBJ2-3, with 13 positions matching TRBD2. This CDR3 is built from 15 residues. CDR1 and CDR2 from the germline V gene are SGHRS and YFSETQ. V trimming: 7 bases; J trimming: 5 bases; junction bases outside the gene matches: 7.